Sequencing of this T cell receptor beta chain was carried out in a study of shared clonotypes between healthy human individuals. The repertoire was sequenced with immunoSEQ multiplex PCR; TCRdb's copy has only in-frame clones and lacks some. This table has about 600,000 clones, 95% appearing once. Naive CD8 isolation took CD45RO-negative cells positively selected for CCR7 and excluded terminally differentiated effector memory CD45RA+ cells. Germline-derived CDR1 and CDR2 are LNHNV and YYDKDF (reference sequence). This CDR3 has 15 amino acids. V lost 4 bases and J 6 bases, leaving 15 bases between the germline ends.

The receptor comes from a woman younger than 45 in good health. The chain links TRBV15 to TRBJ1-4; D ambiguous. Sequencing was performed on naive CD8+ T cells sorted from blood. The CDR3 DNA reads TGTGCCACCAGCATTCACCCTTCAGAGGATGAAAAACTGTTTTTT. Its protein product is CATSIHPSEDEKLFF.